The TCR beta chain under discussion was sequenced for a study of blood T cell repertoires in COVID-19. Study overall: The analysed material was cDNA or gDNA that came from T cells, B-cell-depleted T cells, or PBMCs.

Individuals drawn from 24 US areas were roughly 18 to 100 years old. Method: immunoSEQ multiplex PCR; TCRdb's copy keeps in-frame clones and lacks some. The sample lists 150,000 to 200,000 clones; 84% were seen once. The CDR3 runs 13 residues. CDR1 and CDR2 (germline): LGHNT, FRNRAP. Deletions cut 8 bases from V and 0 bases from J, with 10 bases between. This receptor was obtained from a woman aged 45-65 years who had recovered from COVID-19. The sample consisted of PBMCs or T cells enriched from blood (not recorded which). This chain joins TRBV12-5 and TRBJ2-5, with D perhaps matching TRBD1 (6 bases). Here the CDR3 DNA reads TGTGCTAGTAGTGACAGGAACCAAGAGACCCAGTACTTC. Translating gives CASSDRNQETQYF.